This T cell receptor (beta chain) was recorded in a study of T cell responses to AZD1222 COVID-19 vaccine. To note about this clone: Its specificity is unknown.

Assay used: immunoSEQ multiplex PCR; TCRdb lists only in-frame clones, some missing. The sample lists 100,000 to 150,000 clones, over 90% occurring once. Overall study findings and caveats: Two AZD1222 doses significantly raised spike-specific TCR breadth and depth over controls.

The sequence was collected from an adult in good health. The specimen comprised peripheral blood, sampled on day 0 of AZD1222 vaccination.

This CDR3 is CASSLQGQPQHF. The CDR3 coding sequence is TGTGCCAGCAGTTTACAGGGTCAGCCCCAGCATTTT. J is TRBJ1-5 and V is TRBV28, with D perhaps TRBD1 (5 bases). In germline, CDR1 is MDHEN, CDR2 SYDVKM. V shed 2 bases and J shed 6 bases, with 5 bases lying between them. This CDR3 is built from 12 residues.